These T cell receptor beta chains were read from a single sample in a study of shared clonotypes between healthy human individuals. Clones were sequenced by immunoSEQ multiplex PCR, and TCRdb holds only the in-frame ones, with some missing. The sample holds roughly 500,000 clones, 70% to 80% seen once. The sample was PBMCs. All receptors come from a woman in her forties in good health. Some clones in this sample may be carry-over from other donors' samples. Both conserved end residues are part of each CDR3. The order of the fields is J gene, D gene, V gene, clone size, CDR3 protein, CDR3 DNA. A D gene is named only where the DNA matches it firmly. Expanded clones are given a class, and other clones once, few, many or no size at all.

J gene: TRBJ2-1
D gene: -
V gene: TRBV5-4
clone size: -
CDR3 protein: CASSLADEQFF
CDR3 DNA: TGTGCCAGCAGCTTAGCGGATGAGCAGTTCTTC

J gene: TRBJ2-3
D gene: -
V gene: TRBV7-6
clone size: -
CDR3 protein: CASSLELVTDTQYF
CDR3 DNA: TGTGCCAGCAGCTTAGAATTGGTCACAGATACGCAGTATTTT

J gene: TRBJ2-1
D gene: -
V gene: TRBV28
clone size: -
CDR3 protein: CASRASPGPYNEQFF
CDR3 DNA: TGTGCCAGCAGAGCCAGTCCGGGACCCTACAATGAGCAGTTCTTC

J gene: TRBJ2-2
D gene: -
V gene: TRBV5-1
clone size: -
CDR3 protein: CASSLGGVNTGELFF
CDR3 DNA: TGCGCCAGCAGCTTGGGCGGGGTGAACACCGGGGAGCTGTTTTTT

J gene: TRBJ1-1
D gene: TRBD1
V gene: TRBV7-2
clone size: -
CDR3 protein: CASSPQGVATEAFF
CDR3 DNA: TGTGCCAGCAGCCCCCAGGGGGTGGCCACTGAAGCTTTCTTT

J gene: TRBJ2-1
D gene: -
V gene: TRBV27
clone size: -
CDR3 protein: CASRWRWGSSSYNEQFF
CDR3 DNA: TGTGCCAGCAGGTGGAGGTGGGGCTCGAGCTCCTACAATGAGCAGTTCTTC

J gene: TRBJ2-7
D gene: TRBD2
V gene: TRBV10-3
clone size: -
CDR3 protein: CAIRPGLAGATYEQYF
CDR3 DNA: TGTGCCATCAGACCGGGACTAGCGGGAGCGACCTACGAGCAGTACTTC

J gene: TRBJ2-2
D gene: TRBD2
V gene: TRBV28
clone size: -
CDR3 protein: CASRTGGRDTGELFF
CDR3 DNA: TGTGCCAGCAGGACGGGCGGGAGGGACACCGGGGAGCTGTTTTTT

J gene: TRBJ1-1
D gene: TRBD1
V gene: TRBV19
clone size: -
CDR3 protein: CASTGQANTEAFF
CDR3 DNA: TGTGCCAGTACTGGACAGGCGAACACTGAAGCTTTCTTT

J gene: TRBJ2-7
D gene: TRBD1
V gene: TRBV10-1
clone size: few
CDR3 protein: CASRCRDREFCEQYF
CDR3 DNA: TGCGCCAGCAGATGCCGGGACAGGGAGTTCTGCGAGCAGTACTTC

J gene: TRBJ2-7
D gene: TRBD1
V gene: TRBV5-8
clone size: -
CDR3 protein: CASSLGQGPYEQYF
CDR3 DNA: TGTGCCAGCAGCTTGGGACAGGGCCCCTACGAGCAGTACTTC

J gene: TRBJ2-3
D gene: -
V gene: TRBV19
clone size: -
CDR3 protein: CASSHGADTQYF
CDR3 DNA: TGTGCCAGTTCACATGGTGCAGATACGCAGTATTTT

J gene: TRBJ2-7
D gene: TRBD2
V gene: TRBV19
clone size: -
CDR3 protein: CASRTSGASYEQYF
CDR3 DNA: TGTGCCAGTAGAACTAGCGGGGCCTCCTACGAGCAGTACTTC

J gene: TRBJ2-7
D gene: TRBD2
V gene: TRBV15
clone size: -
CDR3 protein: CATSRAGTSDEQYF
CDR3 DNA: TGTGCCACCAGCAGGGCCGGGACTAGCGACGAGCAGTACTTC

J gene: TRBJ2-3
D gene: -
V gene: TRBV7-3
clone size: once
CDR3 protein: CASSLWDITDTQYF
CDR3 DNA: TGTGCCAGCAGCTTGTGGGACATCACAGATACGCAGTATTTT

J gene: TRBJ2-3
D gene: -
V gene: TRBV18
clone size: many
CDR3 protein: CASSPLGTKPDTQYF
CDR3 DNA: TGTGCCAGCTCACCCCTCGGGACAAAGCCAGATACGCAGTATTTT

J gene: TRBJ1-1
D gene: -
V gene: TRBV4-1
clone size: -
CDR3 protein: CASSQTGRAFF
CDR3 DNA: TGCGCCAGCAGCCAAACAGGTAGAGCTTTCTTT

J gene: TRBJ2-1
D gene: -
V gene: TRBV7-3
clone size: -
CDR3 protein: CASSLIPSSYNEQFF
CDR3 DNA: TGTGCCAGCAGCTTAATACCGAGCTCCTACAATGAGCAGTTCTTC

J gene: TRBJ2-4
D gene: -
V gene: TRBV28
clone size: once
CDR3 protein: CASSLDSLAKNIQYF
CDR3 DNA: TGTGCCAGCAGTTTAGACTCCTTAGCCAAAAACATTCAGTACTTC

J gene: TRBJ1-1
D gene: TRBD1
V gene: TRBV11-2
clone size: -
CDR3 protein: CASSHPPGTGGLNTEAFF
CDR3 DNA: TGTGCCAGCAGCCACCCGCCCGGGACAGGGGGCTTGAACACTGAAGCTTTCTTT

J gene: TRBJ2-3
D gene: TRBD1
V gene: TRBV10-2
clone size: once
CDR3 protein: CASRRTGSTDTQYF
CDR3 DNA: TGCGCCAGCAGACGGACAGGTAGCACAGATACGCAGTATTTT

J gene: TRBJ1-1
D gene: TRBD1
V gene: TRBV5-1
clone size: -
CDR3 protein: CASSRTGQAMNTEAFF
CDR3 DNA: TGCGCCAGCAGCCGGACCGGACAGGCAATGAACACTGAAGCTTTCTTT

J gene: TRBJ2-2
D gene: TRBD2
V gene: TRBV30
clone size: -
CDR3 protein: CAWTMRGKLAEPLNTGELFF
CDR3 DNA: TGTGCCTGGACCATGCGGGGGAAACTAGCGGAGCCGCTGAACACAGGGGAGCTGTTTTTT